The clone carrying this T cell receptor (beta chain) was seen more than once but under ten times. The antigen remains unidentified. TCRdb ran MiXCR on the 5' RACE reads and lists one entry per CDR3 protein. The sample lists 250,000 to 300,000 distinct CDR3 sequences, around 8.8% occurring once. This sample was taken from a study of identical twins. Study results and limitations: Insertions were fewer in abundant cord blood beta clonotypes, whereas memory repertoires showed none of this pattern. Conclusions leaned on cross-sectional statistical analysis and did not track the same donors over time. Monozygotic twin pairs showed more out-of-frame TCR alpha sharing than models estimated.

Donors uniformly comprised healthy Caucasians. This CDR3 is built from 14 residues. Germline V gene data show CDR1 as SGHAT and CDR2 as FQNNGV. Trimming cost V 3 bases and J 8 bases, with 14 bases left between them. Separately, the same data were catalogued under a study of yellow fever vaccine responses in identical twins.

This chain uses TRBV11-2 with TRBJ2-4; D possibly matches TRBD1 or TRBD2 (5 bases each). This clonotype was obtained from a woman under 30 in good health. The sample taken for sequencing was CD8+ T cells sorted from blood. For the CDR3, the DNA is TGTGCCAGCAGCTTCGGGGCAGCCAAGGACATTCAGTACTTC. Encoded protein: CASSFGAAKDIQYF. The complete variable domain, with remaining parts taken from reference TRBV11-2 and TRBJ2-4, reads EAGVAQSPRYKIIEKRQSVAFWCNPISGHATLYWYQQILGQGPKLLIQFQNNGVVDDSQLPKDRFSAERLKGVDSTLKIQPAKLEDSAVYLCASSFGAAKDIQYFGAGTRLSVL.